The rows below give T cell receptor beta chains drawn from one sample of a study of T cell responses to AZD1222 COVID-19 vaccine. Measured with immunoSEQ multiplex PCR; TCRdb has only the in-frame clones, and not every one. This repertoire shows approximately 160,000 clones, 90% to 95% found once; its top ten account for 0.7% to 0.9%. The input for sequencing was peripheral blood, taken on day 0 of AZD1222 vaccination. These receptors all stem from an adult in good health. CDR3s include the opening cysteine and the closing phenylalanine or tryptophan. D genes are given only for firm matches. A row's size may be missing; if present it is once, few, many or a size class.

D gene	clone size	V gene	J gene	CDR3 DNA	CDR3 protein
TRBD1	.	TRBV14	TRBJ2-7	TGTGCCAGCAGCCAAGAGGGGGTTGGACAGGGGGCCTACGAGCAGTACTTC	CASSQEGVGQGAYEQYF
.	.	TRBV25-1	TRBJ1-2	TGTGCCAGCAGTGAGTACGGGACCCTGGGAGGCTACACCTTC	CASSEYGTLGGYTF
.	.	TRBV28	TRBJ1-2	TGTGCCAGCAGGTTCTCAGGGGTGGATGGCTACACCTTC	CASRFSGVDGYTF
.	.	TRBV7-9	TRBJ2-1	TGTGCCAGCAGCTCCGGGACGTTCCAAAGGGGGTTCTTC	CASSSGTFQRGFF
TRBD1	once	TRBV28	TRBJ2-7	TGTGCCAGCACCATAAGAGACAGGGGGACCTACGAGCAGTACTTC	CASTIRDRGTYEQYF
TRBD2	.	TRBV13	TRBJ2-5	TGTGCCAGCAGCTTCTCTTTTCGGGGGGGGCAGACCCAGTACTTC	CASSFSFRGGQTQYF
.	.	TRBV3-1/TRBV3-2	TRBJ2-7	TGTGCCAGCAGCCAACAGGGGTACGGAAACGAGCAGTACTTC	CASSQQGYGNEQYF
.	.	TRBV6-1	TRBJ1-2	TGTGCCAGCAGTGAAGGTGAGGGAACCTATGGCTACACCTTC	CASSEGEGTYGYTF
.	.	TRBV5-4	TRBJ1-6	TGTGCCAGCAGCTCGGGGGAAAATGGAGCCTCACCCCTCCACTTT	CASSSGENGASPLHF
TRBD1	.	TRBV3-1/TRBV3-2	TRBJ2-2	TGTGCCAGCAGCGGGGGACAGGAGAACACCGGGGAGCTGTTTTTT	CASSGGQENTGELFF
.	once	TRBV6-1	TRBJ1-1	TGTGCCAGCAGTGACAGGACGTTCGTAACGGCGAACACTGAAGCTTTCTTT	CASSDRTFVTANTEAFF
TRBD1	.	TRBV7-9	TRBJ1-5	TGTGCCAGCAGCCCGGGGACAGGGGACGATCAGCCCCAGCATTTT	CASSPGTGDDQPQHF
.	once	TRBV5-4	TRBJ2-3	TGTGCCAGCAGCTCTGGATCGGGGATCCATACGCAGTATTTT	CASSSGSGIHTQYF
TRBD1	.	TRBV7-2	TRBJ1-3	TGTGCCAGCAGCTTAATGGCAGGGGGCTCTGGAAACACCATATATTTT	CASSLMAGGSGNTIYF
TRBD2	.	TRBV27	TRBJ2-5	TGTGCCAGCAGTTTATGGGCTAGCGGGGGGCAAGAGACCCAGTACTTC	CASSLWASGGQETQYF
TRBD1	.	TRBV12-3/TRBV12-4	TRBJ1-4	TGTGCCAGCAGTAAAGACAGGGTTGAAAAACTGTTTTTT	CASSKDRVEKLFF
.	once	TRBV29-1	TRBJ1-1	TGCAGCGCAAGCAGGTCCCCGGACACTGAAGCTTTCTTT	CSASRSPDTEAFF
.	.	TRBV19	TRBJ1-2	TGTGCCGCTTCCCCGGGACACCCTGGTGGTGATGGCTACACCTTC	CAASPGHPGGDGYTF
.	.	TRBV5-1	TRBJ1-2	TGCGCCAGCAGACAGGCTATGGACGTACCCTATGGCTACACCTTC	CASRQAMDVPYGYTF
TRBD1	.	TRBV5-1	TRBJ1-1	TGCGCCAGCAGCCCGCGACAGGGGGTGAACACTGAAGCTTTCTTT	CASSPRQGVNTEAFF
.	.	TRBV19	TRBJ1-2	TGTGCCAGGCGACACCCTACAGGGTTATATGGCTACACCTTC	CARRHPTGLYGYTF
TRBD1	.	TRBV27	TRBJ1-1	TGTGCCAGCAGTTTTAACAGGGGCGCTGTGTTTCAAGCTTTCTTT	CASSFNRGAVFQAFF
TRBD1	.	TRBV7-2	TRBJ2-5	TGTGCCAGCAGCCGGGACAGGGAAGAGACCCAGTACTTC	CASSRDREETQYF
.	.	TRBV6-2/TRBV6-3	TRBJ2-7	TGTGCCAGCAGTTACTTGGCACAGCCCTACGAGCAGTACTTC	CASSYLAQPYEQYF
.	.	TRBV5-5	TRBJ1-1	TGTGCCAGCAGCTTGACAGCGACGGCAGTAGGGACTGAAGCTTTCTTT	CASSLTATAVGTEAFF
.	.	TRBV7-2	TRBJ1-2	TGTGCCAGCAGCTCAACGACAGCTTCAATCTATGGCTACACCTTC	CASSSTTASIYGYTF
.	.	TRBV19	TRBJ1-1	TGTGCCAGTAGTATAGATTTGGAGACTGAAGCTTTCTTT	CASSIDLETEAFF
.	once	TRBV6-5	TRBJ2-3	TGTGCCAGCAGTTACTCGACACCTAGCACAGATACGCAGTATTTT	CASSYSTPSTDTQYF
.	.	TRBV3-1/TRBV3-2	TRBJ1-2	TGTGCCAGCAGCCAAGCTGGAACCTATGGCTACACCTTC	CASSQAGTYGYTF
TRBD1	.	TRBV5-1	TRBJ1-2	TGCGCCAGCAGCGTAGGACAGGGGGCCGGCTATGGCTACACCTTC	CASSVGQGAGYGYTF
.	.	TRBV5-8	TRBJ2-3	TGTGCCAGCAGCTCGATACGGGGCAGAGACTCCGATACGCAGTATTTT	CASSSIRGRDSDTQYF
.	.	TRBV5-6	TRBJ1-6	TGTGCCAGCAGCTTCCGGGACGCGATTTATTCACCCCTCCACTTT	CASSFRDAIYSPLHF
.	.	TRBV9	TRBJ1-3	TGTGCCAGCAGCGTAAATGGAAACACCATATATTTT	CASSVNGNTIYF
TRBD2	.	TRBV28	TRBJ2-2	TGTGCCAGCAGTGGACTAGCGGGGATCCCTGGGGAGCTGTTTTTT	CASSGLAGIPGELFF
.	.	TRBV6-5	TRBJ2-1	TGTGCCAGCAGTTACTCGACGAGCTCCTACAATGAGCAGTTCTTC	CASSYSTSSYNEQFF
TRBD1	.	TRBV5-1	TRBJ2-2	TGCGCCAGCAGCTTCTCAACCGGGACAGGGAGTAACGGGGAGCTGTTTTTT	CASSFSTGTGSNGELFF
TRBD2	few	TRBV19	TRBJ2-3	TGTGCCAGTAGTATCGGACTAGCGGGGGTTGATACGCAGTATTTT	CASSIGLAGVDTQYF
.	.	TRBV2	TRBJ2-7	TGTGCCAGCAGTTTCCGCACCCTAGGTAGGCGGGCCTACGAGCAGTACTTC	CASSFRTLGRRAYEQYF
.	few	TRBV7-6	TRBJ2-7	TGTGCCAGCAGCTCGGGACCTAACTACGAGCAGTACTTC	CASSSGPNYEQYF
.	.	TRBV19	TRBJ1-6	TGTGCCAGTAGTACCGGGACGGCGGATAATTCACCCCTCCACTTT	CASSTGTADNSPLHF
.	.	TRBV5-8	TRBJ1-4	TGTGCCAGCAGCTTGGACCACGCCGGGGCAAATGAAAAACTGTTTTTT	CASSLDHAGANEKLFF
.	.	TRBV5-6	TRBJ1-1	TGTGCCAGCAGCCCCGTCTCGGCGAACACTGAAGCTTTCTTT	CASSPVSANTEAFF
.	.	TRBV19	TRBJ1-6	TGTGCCAGTATGAACAGCCTGAATTCACCCCTCCACTTT	CASMNSLNSPLHF
.	.	TRBV30	TRBJ1-1	TGTGCCTGGAGACGGAACACTGAAGCTTTCTTT	CAWRRNTEAFF
.	.	TRBV3-1/TRBV3-2	TRBJ2-1	TGTGCCAGCAGCCAAGAAGGGAGGAGCAGGCCCCGTTTTTACAATGAGCAGTTCTTC	CASSQEGRSRPRFYNEQFF
.	.	TRBV6-5	TRBJ2-2	TGTGCCAGCAGACCGGGACCGAGAAACACCGGGGAGCTGTTTTTT	CASRPGPRNTGELFF